This TCR beta chain derives from a study of blood T cell repertoires in COVID-19. Looking at the study overall: Samples taken during acute and convalescent COVID-19 were collected in the United States, Italy and Spain. In each case, the material was cDNA or gDNA derived from T cells, B-cell-depleted T cells, or PBMCs.

Germline V lookup: CDR1 MDHEN, CDR2 SYDVKM. The ends lost 5 bases at V and 4 bases at J; junction bases unmatched: 1. This CDR3 comprises 14 residues. This clone was recorded once. Original handling: From reference gene primer amplification, estimates of nucleated cell counts were derived. Only in-frame clones appear in the TCRdb table, and some are missing; sequencing was by immunoSEQ multiplex PCR. V, J and clone size are those of that table, while D and trimming were read from the DNA. The sample lists 150,000 to 200,000 clones, under 80% seen once, with less than 3% in the top ten. This clonotype was obtained from an elderly woman with acute or convalescent COVID-19. Sequenced material: peripheral blood. The chain recombines TRBV28 with TRBJ2-1; 11 bases are shared with TRBD2. The CDR3 DNA is TGTGCCAGCAGTCTAGCGGGAGGATACAATGAGCAGTTCTTC. Translation gives CASSLAGGYNEQFF.